Below are 26 T cell receptor beta chains sequenced from a single sample in a study of PD-L1 blockade in urothelial cancer. Noted time point: pretreatment peripheral blood. Sequencing used immunoSEQ multiplex PCR; TCRdb keeps in-frame clones, though not all of them. The data contain around 45,000 clones, 70% to 90% of them singletons. This sample comprised PBMCs, obtained around atezolizumab (anti-PD-L1) treatment. The origin of the receptors is a man aged 55 to 70 with urothelial cancer.

The chain combines TRBV28 with TRBJ2-5; the match to TRBD2 covers 8 bases. This CDR3 comprises 14 residues. Losses at the gene ends were 4 bases for V and 4 bases for J; bases not matched to a gene: 5. Germline V gene data show CDR1 as MDHEN and CDR2 as SYDVKM. The CDR3 reads CASSSAGGGETQYF. For the CDR3, the DNA is TGTGCCAGCAGTTCGGCGGGGGGCGGAGAGACCCAGTACTTC.

The chain employs TRBV6-5 and TRBJ1-4; TRBD1 matches 8 bases. Trimming cost V 4 bases and J 3 bases; bases outside gene matches: 4. The CDR3 is made up of 15 amino acids. Per germline, CDR1 MNHEY and CDR2 SVGAGI. The CDR3 DNA sequence: TGTGCCAGCAGTTTCAGGGGGCCGGCTAATGAAAAACTGTTTTTT. Translating gives CASSFRGPANEKLFF.

The chain couples TRBV5-1 to TRBJ2-3, with 11 bases identical to TRBD2. V trimming: 3 bases; J trimming: 3 bases; junction bases outside the gene matches: 6. The CDR3 covers 16 residues. CDR1 is SGHRS, CDR2 YFSETQ, per germline. The CDR3 region is CASSSSLAGGTDTQYF. DNA for the CDR3: TGCGCCAGCAGCTCCTCCCTAGCGGGAGGAACAGATACGCAGTATTTT.

The chain uses TRBV19 and TRBJ2-3; 9 bases line up with TRBD1. The length of the CDR3 is 15 residues. V trimming: 5 bases; J trimming: 4 bases; junction bases outside the gene matches: 7. Germline CDR1 is LNHDA and CDR2 is SQIVND (reference sequence). The CDR3 loop is CASSPSRDRADTQYF. The DNA for the CDR3 is TGTGCCAGTAGTCCAAGCCGGGACAGGGCAGATACGCAGTATTTT.

This clone was found many times. This chain uses TRBV5-1 with TRBJ1-1; 9 positions agree with TRBD1. The CDR3 contains 15 residues. The germline gives CDR1 SGHRS, CDR2 YFSETQ. V was pared by 2 bases and J by 1 base, with 3 bases of the junction left unmatched. DNA of the CDR3: TGCGCCAGCAGCTTTACAGGGGGCGGGAACACTGAAGCTTTCTTT. Its protein product is CASSFTGGGNTEAFF.

This chain joins TRBV7-9 and TRBJ1-2, with TRBD1 matching over 9 bases. With V trimmed by 5 bases and J by 5 bases, 9 bases remained unmatched. The V gene's germline CDR1 is SEHNR and CDR2 FQNEAQ (reference sequence). The CDR3 runs to 15 residues. The CDR3 DNA reads TGTGCCAGCAGCCAAACCGGGACAGGGAGTTATGGCTACACCTTC. This codes for CASSQTGTGSYGYTF. The full variable domain, in which reference TRBV7-9 and TRBJ1-2 provide the parts outside the CDR3, is DTGVSQNPRHKITKRGQNVTFRCDPISEHNRLYWYRQTLGQGPEFLTYFQNEAQLEKSRLLSDRFSAERPKGSFSTLEIQRTEQGDSAMYLCASSQTGTGSYGYTFGSGTRLTVV.

This chain joins TRBV19 and TRBJ2-1; 10 bases are a match to TRBD2. Per germline, CDR1 LNHDA and CDR2 SQIVND (reference sequence). CDR3 size: 16 residues. The V segment lost 2 bases and the J segment 6 bases; nucleotides outside the gene matches: 7. The CDR3 reads CASSILEAGGANEQFF. Here the CDR3 DNA reads TGTGCCAGTAGTATACTGGAAGCGGGAGGGGCCAATGAGCAGTTCTTC.

The J gene is TRBJ2-7, the V gene TRBV7-2; D gene ambiguous. The CDR3 covers 15 residues. CDR1 is SGHTA and CDR2 is FQGNSA in the germline V gene. With 1 base removed from V and 3 bases from J, the gap between germline ends came to 13 bases. CDR3 sequence (DNA): TGTGCCAGCAGCTTAGGGTCAGGAACGAACTACGAGCAGTACTTC. Translating gives CASSLGSGTNYEQYF.

This clone has just a few counts. CDR3 sequence (DNA): TGTGCCAGCAGTTACCAGGGGGCAGGGGGGGATGGCTACACCTTC. It codes for CASSYQGAGGDGYTF. This chain links TRBV6-5 with TRBJ1-2; 8 bases are shared with TRBD1. V was pared by 2 bases and J by 6 bases, with 8 bases of the junction left unmatched. This CDR3 is 15 amino acids long. Germline lookup yields CDR1 MNHEY and CDR2 SVGAGI.

This clone was detected only a few times. The genes are TRBV29-1 and TRBJ1-1; 8 bases line up with TRBD1. The CDR3 consists of 13 residues. V shed 7 bases, J shed 5 bases, and the junction held 9 bases outside the gene matches. CDR1 is SQVTM and CDR2 is ANQGSEA in the germline V gene. In DNA, the CDR3 is TGCAGCGCTGGACAGGGTTCGAAAACTGAAGCTTTCTTT. Protein sequence: CSAGQGSKTEAFF.

This chain links TRBV28 with TRBJ1-2, with D maybe TRBD1 (5 bases). V shed 3 bases and J shed 2 bases, with 10 bases lying between them. CDR1 is MDHEN and CDR2 is SYDVKM in the germline V gene. The CDR3 is 14 residues long. This CDR3 reads CASSLGGSNYGYTF. The CDR3 DNA is TGTGCCAGCAGTTTGGGGGGTAGCAACTATGGCTACACCTTC.

The V call is TRBV11-3, the J call TRBJ1-5; D is undetermined. V dropped 7 bases and J dropped 1 base, with 11 bases sitting between them. CDR1 SGHNT and CDR2 YENEEA come from the germline V gene. CDR3 length: 14 residues. The CDR3 is CASTPPGSNQPQHF. CDR3 coding DNA: TGTGCCAGCACCCCCCCCGGGAGCAATCAGCCCCAGCATTTT.

The rearrangement uses TRBV4-1 and TRBJ1-4; perhaps TRBD1 as D (5 bases). Per germline, CDR1 MGHRA and CDR2 YSYEKL. V was clipped by 1 base and J by 7 bases, with 13 bases between them. CDR3 length: 15 residues. CDR3 region: CASSQVAGPGEKLFF. CDR3 bases: TGCGCCAGCAGCCAAGTGGCGGGACCTGGTGAAAAACTGTTTTTT.

The chain recombines TRBV5-6 with TRBJ1-5; no definite D call. V lost 1 base and J lost 1, with 15 bases in between. There are 17 residues in the CDR3. Germline assignment: CDR1 SGHDT and CDR2 YYEEEE. Here the CDR3 DNA reads TGTGCCAGCAGCTTGCGGCGGCAAGGAGGAAGCAATCAGCCCCAGCATTTT. Translating gives CASSLRRQGGSNQPQHF.

This rearrangement joins TRBV5-6 to TRBJ1-2; no clear D gene. V lost 4 bases to trimming and J lost 0 bases, with 13 bases between them. The germline gives CDR1 SGHDT, CDR2 YYEEEE. This CDR3 region has 15 residues. The CDR3 protein is CASSPGVGTNYGYTF. The CDR3, as DNA: TGTGCCAGCAGCCCCGGGGTAGGAACTAACTATGGCTACACCTTC.

The chain's CDR3 is CASSFGQGTSGNTIYF. DNA for the CDR3: TGCGCCAGCAGCTTCGGACAGGGAACCTCTGGAAACACCATATATTTT. The V gene is TRBV5-1, the J gene TRBJ1-3, with 8 bases aligning to TRBD1. V trimming: 2 bases; J trimming: 0 bases; junction bases outside the gene matches: 4. The CDR3 is 16 residues long. In germline, CDR1 is SGHRS, CDR2 YFSETQ.

V is TRBV7-9 and J is TRBJ1-2, with D possibly TRBD1 on 6 matching bases. In germline, CDR1 is SEHNR, CDR2 FQNEAQ (reference sequence). Trimming took 3 bases from V and 7 from J, leaving 18 bases between them. This CDR3 has 15 amino acids. CDR3 nucleotide sequence: TGTGCCAGCAGCTTCGGAACACACCAGACAGGTGGCTACACCTTC. Its translation is CASSFGTHQTGGYTF.

The rearrangement links TRBV7-2 to TRBJ2-7; 9 positions agree with TRBD1. The trim removed 5 bases at V and 4 bases at J, leaving 3 bases unmatched. This CDR3 is 13 amino acids long. Germline V gene lookup returns CDR1 SGHTA and CDR2 FQGNSA. The CDR3 reads CASSRGQGYEQYF. CDR3 in DNA: TGTGCCAGCAGCAGGGGACAGGGTTACGAGCAGTACTTC.

This chain connects TRBV12-2 to TRBJ1-4; TRBD1, the table's D call, was not compared with the DNA. TRBV12-2 represents a pseudogene. The CDR3 totals 17 residues. DNA of the CDR3: TGTGCAAGTCGCTTAGCGCCTCAGGTTGCAACTAATGAAAAACTGTTTTTT. Translation: CASRLAPQVATNEKLFF.

The chain combines TRBV10-2 with TRBJ2-7; 12 bases map to TRBD2. The CDR3 length is 16 residues. Germline values: CDR1 WSHSY, CDR2 SAAADI. The ends lost 4 bases at V and 4 bases at J; junction bases unmatched: 8. CDR3 amino acids: CASSGASGRAGYEQYF. The CDR3 coding sequence is TGCGCCAGCAGTGGGGCTAGCGGGAGGGCGGGTTACGAGCAGTACTTC.

This clone came up a few times. This chain uses TRBV10-2 with TRBJ1-2, with D unresolved. The germline V gene has CDR1 WSHSY and CDR2 SAAADI. CDR3 length: 14 residues. V lost 0 bases and J lost 3, with 8 bases in between. CDR3 nucleotide sequence: TGCGCCAGCAGTGAGTCGGGCAGCTACTATGGCTACACCTTC. It translates to CASSESGSYYGYTF.

The J gene is TRBJ2-3, the V gene TRBV7-8; no clear D. This CDR3 region has 13 residues. Trimming pared 3 bases from V and 1 base from J, leaving 5 bases between. Germline-derived CDR1 and CDR2 are SGHVS and FQNEAQ. The CDR3 nucleotides are TGTGCCAGCAGCTTCCGGGGCACAGATACGCAGTATTTT. Protein sequence: CASSFRGTDTQYF.

This clone is termed medium-sized. The chain combines TRBV7-8 with TRBJ1-5; maybe TRBD1 (6 bases). The CDR3 totals 15 residues. V shed 0 bases and J shed 6 bases, with 12 bases lying between them. Per germline, CDR1 SGHVS and CDR2 FQNEAQ. This CDR3 is CASSLAPGGFQPQHF. The CDR3 DNA reads TGTGCCAGCAGCTTAGCGCCGGGGGGCTTTCAGCCCCAGCATTTT.

A few counts support this clone. One junction end does not reproduce the germline sequence, and a read error may be involved. The chain couples TRBV6-5 to TRBJ1-2; 10 bases are a match to TRBD1. Germline-derived CDR1 and CDR2 are MNHEY and SVGAGI. CDR3 size: 16 residues. CDR3 protein: CASSYSRTGGGYGYTF. CDR3 DNA: TGTGCCAGCAGCTACTCCCGGACAGGGGGAGGATATGGCTACACCTTC.

Regarding this clone: Germline and junction disagree at one end, which may indicate a read error. The rearrangement links TRBV2 to TRBJ1-1; D call uncertain. This CDR3 region has 13 residues. Germline V gene data show CDR1 as SNHLY and CDR2 as FYNNEI. This chain's CDR3 is CASSEGRNTEAFF. The CDR3, as DNA: TGTGCCAGTAGTGAAGGCAGGAACACTGAAGCTTTCTTT. The whole variable domain, filled in from reference TRBV2 and TRBJ1-1, reads EPEVTQTPSHQVTQMGQEVILRCVPISNHLYFYWYRQILGQKVEFLVSFYNNEISEKSEIFDDQFSVERPDGSNFTLKIRSTKLEDSAMYFCASSEGRNTEAFFGQGTRLTVV.

The chain combines TRBV6-1 with TRBJ1-1; no definite D call. V was trimmed by 7 bases and J by 0 bases, leaving 9 bases between them. Germline CDR1 reads MNHNS; CDR2 reads SASEGT. The CDR3 contains 13 residues. This chain's CDR3 is CASTPGLNTEAFF. The CDR3, as DNA: TGTGCCAGCACCCCAGGCCTGAACACTGAAGCTTTCTTT.